A single sample gave rise to the 11 T cell receptor beta chains below, sequenced in a study of blood T cell repertoires in COVID-19. TCRdb's table, derived via immunoSEQ multiplex PCR, lists solely in-frame clones and lacks some. The table has approximately 180,000 clones, about 91% seen once. Specimen: PBMCs or T cells enriched from blood (not recorded which). These receptors were obtained from a woman between 35 and 50 years old with acute COVID-19.

This chain joins TRBV30 and TRBJ1-1; D perhaps matches TRBD1 (6 bases). V lost 3 bases to trimming and J lost 3 bases, with 20 bases between them. Germline V gene sequence: CDR1 GTSNPN, CDR2 SVGIG (reference sequence). The CDR3 covers 16 residues. CDR3 sequence reads: CAWRKLGWGGYTEAFF. The DNA of the CDR3 is TGTGCCTGGAGAAAACTCGGATGGGGGGGCTACACTGAAGCTTTCTTT. The full variable domain, rest sourced from reference TRBV30 and TRBJ1-1, is SQTIHQWPATLVQPVGSPLSLECTVEGTSNPNLYWYRQAAGRGLQLLFYSVGIGQISSEVPQNLSASRPQDRQFILSSKKLLLSDSGFYLCAWRKLGWGGYTEAFFGQGTRLTVV.

This clone was seen a single time. The rearrangement links TRBV30 to TRBJ1-2; D not certain. V lost 1 base to trimming and J lost 0 bases, with 15 bases between them. Germline assignment: CDR1 GTSNPN and CDR2 SVGIG (reference sequence). This CDR3 contains 16 residues. The chain's CDR3 is CAWSARLRGTNYGYTF. In nucleotides, the CDR3 is TGTGCCTGGAGTGCACGATTACGGGGAACTAACTATGGCTACACCTTC.

This clone was detected only once. The chain combines TRBV29-1 with TRBJ2-7, with D possibly TRBD2 on 5 matching bases. The CDR3 sequence is 13 residues long. CDR1 SQVTM and CDR2 ANQGSEA come from the germline V gene. Trimming took 5 bases from V and 8 from J, leaving 19 bases between them. In DNA form, the CDR3 reads TGCAGCGTTATCGGTGGGAGACTAAATCAGCAGTACTTC. Encoded protein: CSVIGGRLNQQYF.

This clone was picked up one time. V and J are TRBV18 and TRBJ1-6; TRBD1 agrees at 7 bases. CDR1 and CDR2 from the germline V gene are KGHSH and LQKENI. The length of the CDR3 is 16 residues. The junction had 8 bases not matched to a gene; V was cut back by 2 bases and J by 7 bases. The CDR3 DNA follows: TGTGCCAGCTCACCAAGGCAGGGGGAGAGGAATTCACCCCTCCACTTT. Translated, it gives CASSPRQGERNSPLHF. Full variable domain (rest looked up from reference TRBV18 and TRBJ1-6): NAGVMQNPRHLVRRRGQEARLRCSPMKGHSHVYWYRQLPEEGLKFMVYLQKENIIDESGMPKERFSAEFPKEGPSILRIQQVVRGDSAAYFCASSPRQGERNSPLHFGNGTRLTVT.

The J gene is TRBJ1-4, the V gene TRBV2; 7 bases fit TRBD1. This CDR3 has 14 amino acids. V lost 5 bases to trimming and J lost 3 bases; unmatched junction nucleotides: 3. The V gene's germline CDR1 is SNHLY and CDR2 FYNNEI. CDR3 loop: CASSRQGSNEKLFF. CDR3 DNA: TGTGCCAGCAGTCGACAGGGATCTAATGAAAAACTGTTTTTT.

The chain is built from TRBV12-3 or TRBV12-4 and TRBJ2-4; D call uncertain. Trimming pared 0 bases from V and 6 bases from J, leaving 6 bases between. The CDR3 sequence is 13 residues long. The CDR3 DNA is TGTGCCAGCAGTTTAGCAGGCGGAAACATTCAGTACTTC. This gives the protein CASSLAGGNIQYF.

The rearrangement joins TRBV4-1 to TRBJ1-5; D remains ambiguous. The V gene's germline CDR1 is MGHRA and CDR2 YSYEKL. The CDR3 loop spans 14 amino acids. The V end lost 6 bases, the J end lost 0 bases, and 9 bases lay between the germline ends. The CDR3 sequence is CASSTVGSNQPQHF. DNA for the CDR3: TGCGCCAGCAGTACGGTTGGTAGCAATCAGCCCCAGCATTTT.

V is TRBV2 and J is TRBJ2-2; D may be TRBD2 (6 bases). CDR1 is SNHLY and CDR2 is FYNNEI in the germline V gene. The CDR3 runs 15 residues. V shed 7 bases and J shed 4 bases, with 16 bases lying between them. The CDR3 DNA sequence: TGTGCCAGCACTCGGACTACCCATGCCACCGGGGAGCTGTTTTTT. Protein sequence: CASTRTTHATGELFF.

This chain uses TRBV11-2 with TRBJ1-1, with D hard to call. The CDR3 is made up of 16 amino acids. Germline CDR1 is SGHAT and CDR2 is FQNNGV. V lost 6 bases and J 3 bases, leaving 20 bases between the germline ends. The CDR3 region has the DNA TGTGCCAGCAGTCAACCGTTTGGAGTGGAGGACACTGAAGCTTTCTTT. It yields the protein CASSQPFGVEDTEAFF.

The chain recombines TRBV7-2 with TRBJ2-3; the match to TRBD2 covers 10 bases. V shed 1 base and J 5 bases; nucleotides not matched to a gene: 15. The CDR3 has 19 residues. Germline V gene sequence: CDR1 SGHTA, CDR2 FQGNSA. Here the CDR3 reads CASSLERGKGAGGVDTQYF. The CDR3 DNA is TGTGCCAGCAGCTTAGAACGAGGAAAGGGAGCGGGGGGGGTAGATACGCAGTATTTT.

V usage is TRBV5-1 and J usage is TRBJ2-5; D might be TRBD1 (5 bases). Germline CDR1 and CDR2: SGHRS and YFSETQ. V gave up 4 bases and J gave up 2 bases, with 15 bases separating them. This CDR3 contains 15 residues. As DNA, the CDR3 is TGCGCCAGCAGCCCCAGTGGGGCCGGGCAAGAGACCCAGTACTTC. It encodes CASSPSGAGQETQYF.